Listed below are T cell receptor beta chains from one sample, sequenced in a study of CD8 T cells in Susac syndrome. TCRdb re-called the immunoSEQ multiplex PCR reads with MiXCR, one entry per CDR3 protein. The data contain some 150,000 distinct CDR3 sequences, approximately 94% of them seen just once; the ten biggest clones take up roughly 0.21%. Sequencing used CD8+ T cells from PBMCs. The receptors stem from a human donor with multiple sclerosis. The CDR3 runs from the conserved cysteine through the conserved F or W. Each record gives: V gene, D gene, J gene, CDR3 protein, CDR3 DNA. D genes are given only for firm matches.

>TRBV6-2/TRBV6-3|-|TRBJ2-1
CASSYSISGYEQFF
TGTGCCAGCAGTTACTCGATTAGCGGTTATGAGCAGTTCTTC
>TRBV7-8|-|TRBJ2-1
CASSPTGPKRHEQFF
TGTGCCAGCAGCCCTACGGGACCGAAAAGGCATGAGCAGTTCTTC
>TRBV9|-|TRBJ2-6
CASSGATGSGANVLTF
TGTGCCAGCAGCGGGGCCACAGGTTCTGGGGCCAACGTCCTGACTTTC
>TRBV3-1|TRBD1|TRBJ1-6
CASSHRQGNSPLHF
TGTGCCAGCAGCCATCGACAGGGGAATTCACCCCTCCACTTT
>TRBV20-1|-|TRBJ2-7
CSARGGGGPSYEQYF
TGCAGTGCTAGAGGGGGCGGGGGCCCCTCCTACGAGCAGTACTTC
>TRBV12-3/TRBV12-4|TRBD2|TRBJ2-4
CASSTPRGRGKNIQYF
TGTGCCAGCAGTACCCCCCGGGGGAGGGGCAAAAACATTCAGTACTTC
>TRBV15|-|TRBJ1-1
CATSRDRGAEAFF
TGTGCCACCAGCAGAGACCGAGGGGCTGAAGCTTTCTTT
>TRBV20-1|TRBD1|TRBJ1-5
CSAGGDRDQPQHF
TGCAGTGCTGGAGGGGACAGGGATCAGCCCCAGCATTTT
>TRBV20-1|TRBD1|TRBJ2-2
CSAPGQGEDTGELFF
TGCAGTGCCCCCGGACAGGGGGAAGACACCGGGGAGCTGTTTTTT
>TRBV9|-|TRBJ1-2
CASSVASFAGVGAPPFVDGYTF
TGTGCCAGCAGCGTAGCTTCGTTTGCGGGAGTAGGAGCGCCACCCTTCGTAGATGGCTACACCTTC
>TRBV9|-|TRBJ2-7
CASSEAGSATYEQYF
TGTGCCAGCAGCGAGGCGGGTAGCGCAACCTACGAGCAGTACTTC
>TRBV6-2/TRBV6-3|-|TRBJ2-1
CASSSGNNEQFF
TGTGCCAGCAGTTCCGGAAACAATGAGCAGTTCTTC
>TRBV30|-|TRBJ1-1
CAWSVAVGTEAFF
TGTGCCTGGAGTGTCGCGGTGGGAACTGAAGCTTTCTTT
>TRBV19|-|TRBJ2-5
CASSPWEGSIGVSHQYF
TGTGCCAGTAGTCCCTGGGAAGGGTCAATCGGAGTGTCACACCAGTACTTC
>TRBV20-1|TRBD2|TRBJ2-3
CSAMESGGTDTQYF
TGCAGTGCTATGGAGAGCGGGGGCACAGATACGCAGTATTTT
>TRBV9|-|TRBJ1-1
CASSVVQQAEAFF
TGTGCCAGCAGCGTTGTTCAACAGGCTGAAGCTTTCTTT
>TRBV2|TRBD1|TRBJ2-1
CASSLGDRLYNEQFF
TGTGCCAGCAGTCTTGGGGACAGACTCTACAATGAGCAGTTCTTC
>TRBV20-1|-|TRBJ2-3
CSARPKSAHTQYF
TGCAGTGCTAGGCCCAAATCGGCGCATACGCAGTATTTT
>TRBV3-1|TRBD1|TRBJ2-5
CASSQAAGTGEETQYF
TGTGCCAGCAGCCAGGCCGCTGGGACAGGGGAAGAGACCCAGTACTTC
>TRBV14|-|TRBJ2-7
CASSQEGQDYEQYF
TGTGCCAGCAGCCAAGAAGGGCAGGACTACGAGCAGTACTTC
>TRBV27|TRBD1|TRBJ2-4
CASSPSGQGASDIQYF
TGTGCCAGCAGTCCCTCCGGACAGGGGGCATCGGACATTCAGTACTTC
>TRBV9|-|TRBJ2-3
CASSVAEAGSQGTQYF
TGTGCCAGCAGCGTAGCTGAGGCCGGGTCCCAGGGTACGCAGTATTTT
>TRBV9|-|TRBJ2-1
CASSVAGRNEQFF
TGTGCCAGCAGCGTAGCTGGCCGCAATGAGCAGTTCTTC
>TRBV20-1|TRBD1|TRBJ2-7
CSARESDRTYEQYF
TGCAGTGCTAGAGAATCGGACAGGACTTACGAGCAGTACTTC
>TRBV5-6|-|TRBJ2-7
CASSRKPDRNYEQYF
TGTGCCAGCAGCCGAAAACCCGACAGGAACTACGAGCAGTACTTC